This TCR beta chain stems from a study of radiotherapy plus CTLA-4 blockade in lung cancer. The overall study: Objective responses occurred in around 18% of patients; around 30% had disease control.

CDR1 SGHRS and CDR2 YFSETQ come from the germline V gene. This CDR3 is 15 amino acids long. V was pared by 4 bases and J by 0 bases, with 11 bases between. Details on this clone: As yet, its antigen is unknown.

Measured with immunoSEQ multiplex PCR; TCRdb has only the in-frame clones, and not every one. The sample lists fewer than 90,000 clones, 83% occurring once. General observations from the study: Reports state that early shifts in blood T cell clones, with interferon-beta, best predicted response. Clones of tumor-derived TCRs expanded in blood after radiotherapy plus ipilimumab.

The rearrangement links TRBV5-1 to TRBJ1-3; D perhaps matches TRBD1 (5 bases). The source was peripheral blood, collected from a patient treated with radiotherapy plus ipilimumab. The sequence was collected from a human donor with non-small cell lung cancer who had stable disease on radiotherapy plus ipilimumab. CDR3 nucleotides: TGCGCCAGCAGCGAGACAGTCATCTCTGGAAACACCATATATTTT. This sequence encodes CASSETVISGNTIYF.